This TCR beta chain was retrieved from a study of human T cells and chemical hapten exposure. Study-wide findings and caveats: The number of TCRs above 1 in 1000 frequency did not change after DPC sensitization.

MiXCR, applied by TCRdb to the RACE reads, yields one record per CDR3 protein. The sample contains about 120,000 distinct CDR3 sequences, about 13% of which appear only once. Documented time point: pre-sensitization, week 0. Treatment: therapeutic diphenylcyclopropenone sensitization with weekly scalp DPC. As to this clonotype: No antigen is known for it.

CDR1 SGHVS and CDR2 FQNEAQ come from the germline V gene. CDR3 size: 17 residues. After removal of 1 base from V and 9 bases from J, the junction contained 12 bases not matched to a gene. The TCR comes from a woman aged 18 to 35 with alopecia areata. Some clones in this sample may be carry-over from other donors' samples. The chain carries TRBV7-8 and TRBJ2-1; 10 bases align to TRBD2. The sample in question was whole blood, obtained in connection with sensitization to the hapten diphenylcyclopropenone (DPC). The CDR3 region is CASSLVVWGLAIGEQFF. The DNA for the CDR3 is TGTGCCAGCAGCTTAGTAGTTTGGGGACTAGCGATCGGTGAGCAGTTCTTC.